The 23 T cell receptor beta chains in this list originate from one sample, sequenced in a study of CD8+ T cells in alopecia areata. Treatment: oral pan-JAK inhibitor, 5-10 mg twice daily. RNA, once extracted, was reverse transcribed into cDNA for use as the sequencing template. Sequencing was performed with immunoSEQ multiplex PCR; in TCRdb, only in-frame clones are kept and a portion is missing. The sample has fewer than 200,000 clones; roughly 58% are singletons. The material sequenced was CD4+ T cells sorted from blood, taken at approximately week 60, from a patient treated with tofacitinib. All receptors come from a human donor with alopecia areata.

This clone has more than one count but fewer than ten. V is TRBV29-1 and J is TRBJ1-5; 9 positions agree with TRBD1. CDR1 is SQVTM, CDR2 ANQGSEA, per germline. Losses at the gene ends were 4 bases for V and 7 bases for J; bases not matched to a gene: 8. This CDR3 contains 14 residues. CDR3 DNA: TGCAGCGTTGGCTCCGGGACAGGGAACCAGCCCCAGCATTTT. It specifies CSVGSGTGNQPQHF.

The chain combines TRBV4-2 with TRBJ2-7; D remains unclear. V dropped 3 bases and J dropped 4 bases, with 7 bases sitting between them. The CDR3 extends over 12 amino acids. Germline V CDR1 and CDR2: LGHNA, YNFKEQ. For the CDR3, the DNA is TGTGCCAGCAGCCAGGGTCGATACGAGCAGTACTTC. As protein: CASSQGRYEQYF.

In this sample, this clone turned up a few times. This sequence joins TRBV5-1 and TRBJ2-5; D tentatively reads TRBD1 or TRBD2 (5 bases each). Per germline, CDR1 SGHRS and CDR2 YFSETQ. Trimming shortened V by 2 bases and J by 3 bases, and 8 bases separated the two germline ends. The CDR3 loop spans 13 amino acids. The CDR3 loop reads CASSFQGEETQYF. In nucleotides, the CDR3 is TGCGCCAGCAGCTTCCAGGGAGAAGAGACCCAGTACTTC.

The chain links TRBV7-8 to TRBJ1-3; D gene ambiguous. V was pared by 5 bases and J by 2 bases, with 7 bases between. CDR3 length equals 13 residues. Germline CDR1 and CDR2: SGHVS and FQNEAQ. CDR3 loop: CASSPDTGNTIYF. The CDR3 DNA sequence: TGTGCCAGCAGCCCCGACACTGGAAACACCATATATTTT. Using reference TRBV7-8 and TRBJ1-3 for the parts outside the CDR3, the full variable domain is GAGVSQSPRYKVAKRGQDVALRCDPISGHVSLFWYQQALGQGPEFLTYFQNEAQLDKSGLPSDRFFAERPEGSVSTLKIQRTQQEDSAVYLCASSPDTGNTIYFGEGSWLTVV.

This clone was counted once. This chain joins TRBV11-2 and TRBJ2-7; D is undetermined. The germline gives CDR1 SGHAT, CDR2 FQNNGV. The CDR3 length is 12 residues. V was cut by 3 bases and J by 4 bases, with 7 bases left in between. This CDR3 reads CASSFLGYEQYF. CDR3 in DNA: TGTGCCAGCAGCTTCCTGGGTTACGAGCAGTACTTC.

The sample holds a few counts of this clone. The V and J genes are TRBV15 and TRBJ1-4; D not certain. Trimming took off 3 bases at V and 8 bases at J, with 10 bases between the two ends. The germline V gene has CDR1 LNHNV and CDR2 YYDKDF (reference sequence). The CDR3 is 13 residues long. The CDR3 is CATSRAHWEKLFF. Here the CDR3 DNA reads TGTGCCACCAGCAGGGCCCATTGGGAAAAACTGTTTTTT.

The chain has TRBV4-2 and TRBJ1-5, with 8 bases fitting TRBD1. Germline V gene data show CDR1 as LGHNA and CDR2 as YNFKEQ. The V and J ends lost 0 bases and 5 bases, in that order; junction bases with no gene match: 3. The CDR3 spans 15 residues. CDR3 in amino acids: CASSQEGQEYQPQHF. The CDR3 region has the DNA TGTGCCAGCAGCCAAGAGGGACAGGAGTATCAGCCCCAGCATTTT.

This clone occurred once. The chain uses TRBV29-1 and TRBJ2-3; no clear D gene. CDR1 is SQVTM and CDR2 is ANQGSEA in the germline V gene. The CDR3 spans 13 residues. Trimming took off 4 bases at V and 5 bases at J, with 13 bases between the two ends. The CDR3 coding sequence is TGCAGCGTTGCCGCCATCTTGAGAGATACGCAGTATTTT. Residues: CSVAAILRDTQYF.

This rearrangement joins TRBV18 to TRBJ1-5; a possible D gene is TRBD1 (5 bases). V gave up 3 bases and J gave up 4 bases, with 10 bases separating them. The CDR3 loop spans 14 amino acids. In germline, CDR1 is KGHSH, CDR2 LQKENI. The CDR3 bases are TGTGCCAGCTCACCGAAGGCAGGGAATCAGCCCCAGCATTTT. This sequence encodes CASSPKAGNQPQHF.

This clone was observed a few times. At one of its ends the junction is not consistent with the germline gene, which may arise from a read error. The V and J genes are TRBV7-9 and TRBJ2-5; 7 nucleotides line up with TRBD1. Germline CDR1 reads SEHNR; CDR2 reads FQNEAQ (reference sequence). The CDR3 extends over 15 amino acids. The CDR3 protein is CATSRDRVRQETQYF. The DNA for the CDR3 is TGTGCCACCAGCCGCGACAGGGTGCGCCAAGAGACCCAGTACTTC.

Written as DNA, the CDR3 is TGCAGCGTTCTTAACCCCGACAGGAACACTGAAGCTTTCTTT. Translated, it gives CSVLNPDRNTEAFF. The rearrangement uses TRBV29-1 and TRBJ1-1, with D possibly matching TRBD1 (5 bases). Between the trimmed V and J ends, which lost 5 bases and 1 base, there was a span of 14 bases. Germline CDR1 and CDR2: SQVTM and ANQGSEA. The length of the CDR3 is 14 residues.

This chain connects TRBV9 to TRBJ2-3; maybe TRBD2 (5 bases). Germline loops: CDR1 SGDLS, CDR2 YYNGEE. CDR3 size: 13 residues. V lost 5 bases and J 2 bases, leaving 9 bases between the germline ends. The CDR3 DNA is TGTGCCAGCAGAACTAGTTACACAGATACGCAGTATTTT. Protein sequence: CASRTSYTDTQYF.

The J gene is TRBJ2-5, the V gene TRBV7-6; D remains unclear. Germline CDR1 SGHVS, CDR2 FNYEAQ. The CDR3 length is 11 residues. The germline V and J ends were trimmed by 2 bases and 5 bases, with 3 bases remaining between them. In nucleotides, the CDR3 is TGTGCCAGCAGCTTATACGAGACCCAGTACTTC. Its translation is CASSLYETQYF.

The genes are TRBV29-1 and TRBJ2-7; TRBD1 might be the D (5 bases). There are 13 residues in the CDR3. V was pared by 4 bases and J by 3 bases, with 13 bases between. CDR1 and CDR2 (germline): SQVTM, ANQGSEA. CDR3 amino acids: CSVARQPNYEQYF. CDR3 in DNA: TGCAGCGTTGCAAGACAGCCAAACTACGAGCAGTACTTC.

A few counts support this clone. V and J are TRBV29-1 and TRBJ2-7; the D gene is possibly TRBD2 (6 bases). The CDR3 spans 13 residues. From germline, CDR1 is SQVTM and CDR2 ANQGSEA. V shed 5 bases and J shed 3 bases, with 14 bases lying between them. CDR3 region: CSVTTRAIYEQYF. The DNA for the CDR3 is TGCAGCGTTACGACTAGGGCTATCTACGAGCAGTACTTC.

This clone was detected only a few times. This rearrangement joins TRBV10-3 to TRBJ1-5; D is possibly TRBD1 (6 bases). The CDR3 contains 12 residues. Trimming took 10 bases from V and 4 from J, leaving 11 bases between them. In germline, CDR1 is ENHRY, CDR2 SYGVKD. The CDR3 here is CATNRANQPQHF. The CDR3 bases are TGTGCCACCAACAGGGCTAATCAGCCCCAGCATTTT.

The sample holds a few counts of this clone. J is TRBJ1-5 and V is TRBV30; D remains ambiguous. The CDR3 runs to 12 residues. The ends were cut back, 3 bases at V and 5 bases at J, with 8 bases in the middle. Germline-derived CDR1 and CDR2 are GTSNPN and SVGIG (reference sequence). CDR3 residues: CAWSAADQPQHF. In DNA form, the CDR3 reads TGTGCCTGGAGCGCCGCGGATCAGCCCCAGCATTTT.

This clone has more than one count but fewer than ten. V gene TRBV27 combines with J gene TRBJ1-5, with 7 bases fitting TRBD1. The CDR3 is made up of 16 amino acids. With 5 bases clipped from V and 0 bases from J, the junction kept 7 bases outside the gene matches. CDR1 and CDR2 from the germline V gene are MNHEY and SMNVEV (reference sequence). The CDR3, as DNA: TGTGCCAGCAGTGGGAGAGGACAGGTTAGCAATCAGCCCCAGCATTTT. Protein product: CASSGRGQVSNQPQHF.

The rearrangement uses TRBV18 and TRBJ2-6; 8 bases fit TRBD1. This CDR3 comprises 18 residues. Germline V gene lookup returns CDR1 KGHSH and CDR2 LQKENI. After removal of 3 bases from V and 0 bases from J, the junction contained 7 bases not matched to a gene. This CDR3 is CASSPPGQEISGANVLTF. The CDR3 DNA reads as TGTGCCAGCTCACCTCCGGGACAGGAAATCTCTGGGGCCAACGTCCTGACTTTC. Full variable domain (remainder filled in from reference TRBV18 and TRBJ2-6): NAGVMQNPRHLVRRRGQEARLRCSPMKGHSHVYWYRQLPEEGLKFMVYLQKENIIDESGMPKERFSAEFPKEGPSILRIQQVVRGDSAAYFCASSPPGQEISGANVLTFGAGSRLTVL.

This clone has a count of ten or more. J is TRBJ1-1 and V is TRBV4-1; unclear D gene. Trimming removed 5 bases at V and 0 bases at J, with 16 bases between. CDR3 length: 16 amino acids. Germline-derived CDR1 and CDR2 are MGHRA and YSYEKL. As DNA, the CDR3 is TGCGCCAGCAGCGGGCTAAGTACCTCCATGAACACTGAAGCTTTCTTT. Its translation is CASSGLSTSMNTEAFF.

The genes are TRBV6-7 and TRBJ2-5; D is ambiguous. TRBV6-7 is an open reading frame, and its role is uncertain. Trimming cost V 6 bases and J 3 bases, with 14 bases left between them. CDR3 length: 14 amino acids. CDR3 nucleotides: TGTGCCAGCAGCCCCCCCGGCGGCGAAGAGACCCAGTACTTC. It encodes CASSPPGGEETQYF.

This clone was detected only once. The CDR3, as DNA: TGTGCCTGGGCAGGGGGCATGAACACTGAAGCTTTCTTT. Translation: CAWAGGMNTEAFF. This chain connects TRBV30 to TRBJ1-1; 8 bases match TRBD1. Germline V gene data show CDR1 as GTSNPN and CDR2 as SVGIG (reference sequence). Unmatched junction bases numbered 2, after V lost 5 bases and J lost 0 bases. This CDR3 contains 13 residues.

This clone occurred a few times. The rearrangement links TRBV19 to TRBJ1-1; D gene uncertain. Trimming took off 9 bases at V and 4 bases at J, with 21 bases between the two ends. CDR3 length equals 15 residues. The germline gives CDR1 LNHDA, CDR2 SQIVND (reference sequence). The CDR3: CASRRRAGDSTEAFF. The CDR3 nucleotides are TGTGCCAGCCGCCGGCGGGCGGGCGATTCCACTGAAGCTTTCTTT.